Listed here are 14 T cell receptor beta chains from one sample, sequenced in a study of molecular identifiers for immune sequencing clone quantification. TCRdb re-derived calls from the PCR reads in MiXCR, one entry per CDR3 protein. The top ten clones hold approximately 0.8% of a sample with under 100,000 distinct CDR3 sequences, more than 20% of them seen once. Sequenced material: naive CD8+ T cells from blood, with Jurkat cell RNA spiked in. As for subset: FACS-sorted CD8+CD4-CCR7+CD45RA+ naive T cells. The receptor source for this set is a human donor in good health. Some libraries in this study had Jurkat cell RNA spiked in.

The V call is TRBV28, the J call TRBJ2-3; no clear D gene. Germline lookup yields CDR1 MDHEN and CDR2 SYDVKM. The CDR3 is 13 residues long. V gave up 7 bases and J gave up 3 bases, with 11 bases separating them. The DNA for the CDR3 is TGTGCCAGCAATCAAGTTAAAACAGATACGCAGTATTTT. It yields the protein CASNQVKTDTQYF.

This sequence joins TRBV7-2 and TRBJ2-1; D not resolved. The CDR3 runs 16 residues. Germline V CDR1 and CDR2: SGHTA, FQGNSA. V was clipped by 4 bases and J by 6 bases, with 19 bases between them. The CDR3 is CASSYPLGLNPNEQFF. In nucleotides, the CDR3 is TGTGCCAGCAGCTACCCGTTAGGGCTCAACCCCAATGAGCAGTTCTTC.

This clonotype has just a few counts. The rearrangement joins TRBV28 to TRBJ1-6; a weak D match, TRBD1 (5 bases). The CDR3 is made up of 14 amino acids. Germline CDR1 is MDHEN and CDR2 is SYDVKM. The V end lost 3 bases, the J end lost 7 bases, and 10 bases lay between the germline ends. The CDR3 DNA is TGTGCCAGCAGTTTTCGGCAGGGAAATTCACCCCTCCACTTT. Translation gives CASSFRQGNSPLHF.

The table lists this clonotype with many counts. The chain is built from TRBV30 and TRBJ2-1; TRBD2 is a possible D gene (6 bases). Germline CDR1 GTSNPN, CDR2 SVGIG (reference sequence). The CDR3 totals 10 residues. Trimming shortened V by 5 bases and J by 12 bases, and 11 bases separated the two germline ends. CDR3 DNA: TGTGCCTGGGGGACTTATGGGCAGTTCTTC. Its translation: CAWGTYGQFF.

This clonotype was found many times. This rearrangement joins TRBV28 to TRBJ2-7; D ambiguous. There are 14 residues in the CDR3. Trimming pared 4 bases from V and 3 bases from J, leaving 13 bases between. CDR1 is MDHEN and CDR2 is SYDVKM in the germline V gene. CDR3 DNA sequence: TGTGCCAGCAGTTCCGCCCGCGTAGACTACGAGCAGTACTTC. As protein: CASSSARVDYEQYF. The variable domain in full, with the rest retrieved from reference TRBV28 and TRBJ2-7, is DVKVTQSSRYLVKRTGEKVFLECVQDMDHENMFWYRQDPGLGLRLIYFSYDVKMKEKGDIPEGYSVSREKKERFSLILESASTNQTSMYLCASSSARVDYEQYFGPGTRLTVT.

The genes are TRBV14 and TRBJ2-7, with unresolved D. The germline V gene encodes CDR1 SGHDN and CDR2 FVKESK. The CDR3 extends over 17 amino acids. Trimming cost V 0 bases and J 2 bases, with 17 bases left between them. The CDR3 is CASSQDLGDLHAYEQYF. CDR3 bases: TGTGCCAGCAGCCAAGATCTAGGAGATCTTCACGCCTACGAGCAGTACTTC.

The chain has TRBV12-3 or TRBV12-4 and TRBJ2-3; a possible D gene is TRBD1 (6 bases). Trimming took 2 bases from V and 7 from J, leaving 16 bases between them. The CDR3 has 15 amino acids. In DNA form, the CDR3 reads TGTGCCAGCAGTTTACCAGGGGTGGTTGAGAATACGCAGTATTTT. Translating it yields CASSLPGVVENTQYF.

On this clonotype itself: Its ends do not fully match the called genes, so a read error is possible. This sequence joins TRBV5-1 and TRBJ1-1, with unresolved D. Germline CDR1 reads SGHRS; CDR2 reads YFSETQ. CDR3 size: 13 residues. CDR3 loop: CASSPDGDTGAFF. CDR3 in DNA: TGCGCCAGCAGCCCGGACGGTGACACTGGAGCTTTCTTT.

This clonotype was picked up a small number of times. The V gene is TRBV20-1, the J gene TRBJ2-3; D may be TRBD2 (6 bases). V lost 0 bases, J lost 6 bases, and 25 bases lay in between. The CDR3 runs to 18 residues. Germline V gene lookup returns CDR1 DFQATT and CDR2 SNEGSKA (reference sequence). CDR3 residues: CSARDEGAGSGSWDTQYF. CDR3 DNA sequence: TGCAGTGCTAGAGATGAAGGCGCGGGGTCAGGGAGTTGGGATACGCAGTATTTT.

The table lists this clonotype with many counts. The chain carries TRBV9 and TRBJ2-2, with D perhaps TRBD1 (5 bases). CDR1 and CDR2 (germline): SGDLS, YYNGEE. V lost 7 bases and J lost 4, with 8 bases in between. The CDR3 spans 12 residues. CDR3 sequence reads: CASSQGTGELFF. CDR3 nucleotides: TGTGCCAGCTCCCAGGGCACCGGGGAGCTGTTTTTT.

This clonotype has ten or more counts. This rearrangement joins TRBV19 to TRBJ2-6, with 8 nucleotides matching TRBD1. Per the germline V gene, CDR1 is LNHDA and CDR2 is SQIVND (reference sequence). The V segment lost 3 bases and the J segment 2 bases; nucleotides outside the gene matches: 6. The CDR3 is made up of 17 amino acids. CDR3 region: CASSMGSGGTGANVLTF. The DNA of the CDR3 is TGTGCCAGTAGTATGGGATCAGGGGGCACTGGGGCCAACGTCCTGACTTTC.

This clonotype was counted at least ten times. The CDR3, as DNA: TGTGCCAGTAGTGGGCCCAAAATAGGAGTTTACAAAGAGACCCAGTACTTC. Encoded protein: CASSGPKIGVYKETQYF. The chain combines TRBV19 with TRBJ2-5; D call uncertain. V dropped 5 bases and J dropped 3 bases, with 22 bases sitting between them. Germline V gives CDR1 LNHDA, CDR2 SQIVND (reference sequence). The CDR3 totals 17 residues.

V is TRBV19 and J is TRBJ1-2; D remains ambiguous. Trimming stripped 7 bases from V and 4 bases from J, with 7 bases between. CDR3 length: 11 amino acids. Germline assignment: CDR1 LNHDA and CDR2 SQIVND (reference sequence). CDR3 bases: TGTGCCAGTAATCGAGGCTATGGCTACACCTTC. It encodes CASNRGYGYTF.

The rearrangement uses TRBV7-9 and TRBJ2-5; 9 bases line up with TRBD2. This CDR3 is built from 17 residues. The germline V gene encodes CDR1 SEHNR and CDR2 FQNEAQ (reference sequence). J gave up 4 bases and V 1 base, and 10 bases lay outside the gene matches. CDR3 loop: CASSLVGSGSSGETQYF. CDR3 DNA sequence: TGTGCCAGCAGCTTAGTAGGTAGCGGGAGTTCCGGAGAGACCCAGTACTTC. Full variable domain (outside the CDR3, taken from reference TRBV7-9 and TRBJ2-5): DTGVSQNPRHKITKRGQNVTFRCDPISEHNRLYWYRQTLGQGPEFLTYFQNEAQLEKSRLLSDRFSAERPKGSFSTLEIQRTEQGDSAMYLCASSLVGSGSSGETQYFGPGTRLLVL.